This is a list of T cell receptor beta chains from one sample in a study of cytomegalovirus exposure and HLA in healthy donors. Clones were read by immunoSEQ multiplex PCR, and TCRdb kept only the in-frame ones, dropping some. The sample shows roughly 110,000 clones, roughly 72% of them seen only once. The sequencing input was PBMCs. The receptors stem from a man aged 30-40 years in good health and CMV-seronegative. Both conserved end residues are part of each CDR3. A D gene is named only where the DNA matches it firmly. Expanded clones get a size class; other rows say once, few or many, or leave the size out.

D: .
size: .
J: TRBJ2-1
V: TRBV7-9
length: 15
DNA: TGTGCCAGCAGCTTAGGTTTACATAATAGCGATGAGCAGTTCTTC
CDR3: CASSLGLHNSDEQFF

D: TRBD1
size: few
J: TRBJ1-2
V: TRBV27
length: 14
DNA: TGTGCCAGCAGTCCCGGGACAGGGGTAGCTGGCTACACCTTC
CDR3: CASSPGTGVAGYTF

D: TRBD1
size: .
J: TRBJ1-5
V: TRBV27
length: 16
DNA: TGTGCCAGCGGTCCATATATAGACAGGGTCAATCAGCCCCAGCATTTT
CDR3: CASGPYIDRVNQPQHF

D: .
size: .
J: TRBJ1-1
V: TRBV6-5
length: 14
DNA: TGTGCCAGCAGTTTCACAAGGGGGATGGGTGAAGCTTTCTTT
CDR3: CASSFTRGMGEAFF

D: .
size: .
J: TRBJ2-1
V: TRBV6-6
length: 16
DNA: TGTGCCAGCAGCCCCGGGATAGGAGCGGGCAGTTATGAGCAGTTCTTC
CDR3: CASSPGIGAGSYEQFF

D: TRBD2
size: .
J: TRBJ2-1
V: TRBV7-7
length: 15
DNA: TGTGCCAGCAGCCTAGCGGGGGGGACGGGGAGTGAGCAGTTCTTC
CDR3: CASSLAGGTGSEQFF

D: .
size: .
J: TRBJ1-2
V: TRBV28
length: 16
DNA: TGTGCCAGCAGTTTCCGGGCAGGGCCTGTTAACTATGGCTACACCTTC
CDR3: CASSFRAGPVNYGYTF

D: TRBD1
size: .
J: TRBJ1-2
V: TRBV27
length: 15
DNA: TGTGCCAGCAGTCCGCGGACAGGGGAGTACTATGGCTACACCTTC
CDR3: CASSPRTGEYYGYTF

D: .
size: .
J: TRBJ2-7
V: TRBV4-2
length: 14
DNA: TGTGCCAGCAGCCAAGATATCGCGGACTACGAGCAGTACTTC
CDR3: CASSQDIADYEQYF

D: TRBD1
size: .
J: TRBJ1-1
V: TRBV13
length: 14
DNA: TGTGCCAGCAGCTTCGACAGGGGAGGCACTGAAGCTTTCTTT
CDR3: CASSFDRGGTEAFF

D: TRBD2
size: .
J: TRBJ2-3
V: TRBV7-8
length: 15
DNA: TGTGCCAGCAGCACTGATGGACTAGCGAGAGATACGCAGTATTTT
CDR3: CASSTDGLARDTQYF

D: TRBD1
size: .
J: TRBJ1-5
V: TRBV12-5
length: 18
DNA: TGTGCTAGTGGCAGCCTGGACAGGGGGTATTTAGTCAATCAGCCCCAGCATTTT
CDR3: CASGSLDRGYLVNQPQHF

D: TRBD1
size: .
J: TRBJ1-4
V: TRBV19
length: 15
DNA: TGTGCCAGTAGCCCCATCCCCAGGGGGGTTGAAAAACTGTTTTTT
CDR3: CASSPIPRGVEKLFF

D: TRBD2
size: .
J: TRBJ2-1
V: TRBV29-1
length: 13
DNA: TGCAGCGTTGCCGGGGGGGGGTACAATGAGCAGTTCTTC
CDR3: CSVAGGGYNEQFF

D: TRBD2
size: .
J: TRBJ2-7
V: TRBV10-2
length: 16
DNA: TGCGCCAGCAGCCTATCTAGCGGGAGCCCTTGGTACGAGCAGTACTTC
CDR3: CASSLSSGSPWYEQYF

D: TRBD1
size: .
J: TRBJ2-1
V: TRBV11-2
length: 16
DNA: TGTGCCAGCAGCCCCTTGGGCGACAGGGGGCGGAATGAGCAGTTCTTC
CDR3: CASSPLGDRGRNEQFF

D: .
size: .
J: TRBJ2-1
V: TRBV5-6
length: 11
DNA: TGTGCCAGCAGCTTCCATGATGAGCAGTTCTTC
CDR3: CASSFHDEQFF

D: .
size: .
J: TRBJ2-1
V: TRBV5-6
length: 14
DNA: TGTGCCAGCAGCCCCATTGGAGGGGCCAATGAGCAGTTCTTC
CDR3: CASSPIGGANEQFF

D: .
size: .
J: TRBJ2-6
V: TRBV9
length: 15
DNA: TGTGCCAGCAGCGTTCTCGGTTCTGGGGCCAACGTCCTGACTTTC
CDR3: CASSVLGSGANVLTF

D: TRBD2
size: once
J: TRBJ2-1
V: TRBV5-1
length: 15
DNA: TGCGCCAGCAGCCTAGGGACTAGCAGATACAATGAGCAGTTCTTC
CDR3: CASSLGTSRYNEQFF

D: .
size: .
J: TRBJ2-5
V: TRBV7-9
length: 15
DNA: TGTGCCAGCAGCTTAGCTAGGCTAGCTGAAGAGACCCAGTACTTC
CDR3: CASSLARLAEETQYF

D: TRBD1
size: .
J: TRBJ2-5
V: TRBV5-4
length: 14
DNA: TGTGCCAGCAGCTCAGAAGGGGGCCGGGAGACCCAGTACTTC
CDR3: CASSSEGGRETQYF

D: .
size: .
J: TRBJ2-7
V: TRBV28
length: 15
DNA: TGTGCCAGCGGGACATCGATAGGGCTACCTTACGAGCAGTACTTC
CDR3: CASGTSIGLPYEQYF

D: .
size: .
J: TRBJ2-7
V: TRBV4-1
length: 18
DNA: TGCGCCAGCAGCCAAGAACCGGGACTCGAAATCGCATCCTACGAGCAGTACTTC
CDR3: CASSQEPGLEIASYEQYF

D: .
size: once
J: TRBJ1-6
V: TRBV9
length: 14
DNA: TGTGCCAGCAGCGTAGGTCCCAGGGATTCACCCCTCCACTTT
CDR3: CASSVGPRDSPLHF

D: .
size: .
J: TRBJ2-7
V: TRBV19
length: 12
DNA: TGTGCCAGTAAGGGCGGGGCCTACGAGCAGTACTTC
CDR3: CASKGGAYEQYF

D: TRBD1
size: .
J: TRBJ1-1
V: TRBV10-3
length: 15
DNA: TGTGCCATCAGTGGGCGACAGGGTCCGAACACTGAAGCTTTCTTT
CDR3: CAISGRQGPNTEAFF

D: TRBD1
size: .
J: TRBJ1-5
V: TRBV25-1
length: 15
DNA: TGTGCCAGCAGTGATTCAGGGGGAGGCAATCAGCCCCAGCATTTT
CDR3: CASSDSGGGNQPQHF

D: TRBD2
size: .
J: TRBJ2-7
V: TRBV18
length: 17
DNA: TGTGCCAGCTCACCACGGGGACTAGCGGGGGGACACTACGAGCAGTACTTC
CDR3: CASSPRGLAGGHYEQYF

D: TRBD1
size: .
J: TRBJ2-7
V: TRBV7-9
length: 13
DNA: TGTGCCAGCATGGGGACAGGGCGGCACGAGCAGTACTTC
CDR3: CASMGTGRHEQYF

D: TRBD1
size: .
J: TRBJ1-4
V: TRBV19
length: 15
DNA: TGTGCCAGTAGTATCCACAGGGGGATGTTGGAAAAACTGTTTTTT
CDR3: CASSIHRGMLEKLFF

D: .
size: .
J: TRBJ1-2
V: TRBV7-8
length: 14
DNA: TGTGCCAGCAGCCTCGCAGTGGGGGGCTATGGCTACACCTTC
CDR3: CASSLAVGGYGYTF

D: TRBD2
size: .
J: TRBJ2-1
V: TRBV7-9
length: 16
DNA: TGTGCCAGCAGCTTAGCCGGGACTAGCGGAAGGAATGAGCAGTTCTTC
CDR3: CASSLAGTSGRNEQFF

D: .
size: .
J: TRBJ2-7
V: TRBV5-1
length: 14
DNA: TGCGCCAGCAGCCGCGATAGCCTAGCCTACGAGCAGTACTTC
CDR3: CASSRDSLAYEQYF

D: TRBD1
size: .
J: TRBJ1-4
V: TRBV18
length: 14
DNA: TGTGCCAGCTCACTACTGCAGGGGGCTGAAAAACTGTTTTTT
CDR3: CASSLLQGAEKLFF

D: .
size: .
J: TRBJ2-7
V: TRBV29-1
length: 13
DNA: TGCAGCGTACTTACAGGCCGCTCCTACGAGCAGTACTTC
CDR3: CSVLTGRSYEQYF